Shown below are 16 T cell receptor beta chains from a single sample sequenced in a study of control samples from healthy donors and cancer patients (dated by TCRdb to the early 2020s). The library was generated by the immunoSEQ multiplex PCR assay. TCRdb took this table from immuneACCESS and kept in-frame rearrangements with V and J called. Such tables lack part of the clones; where checked against another copy, unresolved V genes explain under half of the gap, and the rest is unexplained. This sample holds 25,000 to 30,000 clones; 85% were observed only once. Of the sample, 6.5% to 8% falls within the top ten clones. Material: PBMCs. The receptor set was obtained from a woman aged 55-69 years with head and neck cancer.

The V call is TRBV4-2, the J call TRBJ2-7; 7 bases map to TRBD2. This CDR3 is 16 amino acids long. Trimming removed 4 bases from V and 2 bases from J; junction bases left unmatched: 11. Germline V gene data show CDR1 as LGHNA and CDR2 as YNFKEQ. The CDR3 DNA sequence: TGTGCCAGCAGCCCGGAGGACTCGCGGGGGACCTACGAGCAGTACTTC. Translated, it gives CASSPEDSRGTYEQYF.

This clone appeared once. The rearrangement links TRBV3-1 (or the pseudogene TRBV3-2) to TRBJ1-6; TRBD1 is a possible D gene (5 bases). Germline assignment: CDR1 LGHDT and CDR2 YNNKEL (reference sequence). The CDR3 totals 13 residues. The ends were cut back, 2 bases at V and 10 bases at J, with 9 bases in the middle. The CDR3 nucleotides are TGTGCCAGCAGCCAACAGGGTGGCTCACCCCTCCACTTT. This codes for CASSQQGGSPLHF.

V and J are TRBV21-1 and TRBJ2-1; the D call of TRBD2 is as the table states it, not checked on the DNA. TRBV21-1 is a known pseudogene. This CDR3 comprises 16 residues. The CDR3 coding sequence is TGTGCCAGCAGCAAAGGGAATAGCGGATCCTACAATGAGCAGTTCTTC. It specifies CASSKGNSGSYNEQFF.

The rearrangement uses TRBV19 and TRBJ2-1; D remains ambiguous. Germline V gene lookup returns CDR1 LNHDA and CDR2 SQIVND (reference sequence). Between the trimmed V and J ends, which lost 5 bases and 4 bases, there was a span of 12 bases. The CDR3 length is 14 residues. The CDR3 DNA sequence: TGTGCCAGTAGTCCTCTTGTGCGGTACAATGAGCAGTTCTTC. This encodes CASSPLVRYNEQFF.

The V call is TRBV12-3 or TRBV12-4, the J call TRBJ2-5; maybe TRBD1 (5 bases). V gave up 2 bases and J gave up 5 bases, with 9 bases separating them. This CDR3 comprises 13 residues. The CDR3 protein is CASSLRGPETQYF. DNA for the CDR3: TGTGCCAGCAGTTTAAGGGGCCCGGAGACCCAGTACTTC.

The chain has TRBV12-5 and TRBJ2-1; D unclear. Germline CDR1 LGHNT, CDR2 FRNRAP. This CDR3 spans 11 amino acids. Trimming removed 6 bases from V and 7 bases from J, with 7 bases in between. In DNA form, the CDR3 reads TGTGCTAGTGGCCTGGTGAATGAGCAGTTCTTC. Translated: CASGLVNEQFF. The full variable domain, in which reference TRBV12-5 and TRBJ2-1 provide the parts outside the CDR3, is DARVTQTPRHKVTEMGQEVTMRCQPILGHNTVFWYRQTMMQGLELLAYFRNRAPLDDSGMPKDRFSAEMPDATLATLKIQPSEPRDSAVYFCASGLVNEQFFGPGTRLTVL.

The rearrangement links TRBV4-1 to TRBJ1-1; TRBD1 might be the D (5 bases). Germline V gives CDR1 MGHRA, CDR2 YSYEKL. The CDR3 spans 16 residues. V lost 4 bases and J lost 1, with 16 bases in between. The CDR3 sequence is CASSRSEGTSNTEAFF. In DNA form, the CDR3 reads TGCGCCAGCAGCCGGTCGGAGGGGACCTCGAACACTGAAGCTTTCTTT.

This chain joins TRBV11-3 and TRBJ1-1; D gene unclear. The germline V gene has CDR1 SGHNT and CDR2 YENEEA. The CDR3 length is 13 residues. Trimming removed 0 bases at V and 8 bases at J, with 10 bases between. CDR3 in DNA: TGTGCCAGCAGCTTAGATGGGAGTGAAGAAGCTTTCTTT. Its protein product is CASSLDGSEEAFF.

This clone was found once. This chain joins TRBV29-1 and TRBJ1-3; D is unclear. V was shortened by 0 bases and J by 4 bases, with 10 bases between the two germline ends. The CDR3 totals 14 residues. Germline CDR1 and CDR2: SQVTM and ANQGSEA. CDR3 DNA: TGCAGCGTTGAAGATCGAAGATGGGGAAACACCATATATTTT. Its translation is CSVEDRRWGNTIYF. Full variable domain (outside the CDR3, taken from reference TRBV29-1 and TRBJ1-3): SAVISQKPSRDICQRGTSLTIQCQVDSQVTMMFWYRQQPGQSLTLIATANQGSEATYESGFVIDKFPISRPNLTFSTLTVSNMSPEDSSIYLCSVEDRRWGNTIYFGEGSWLTVV.

This clone turned up a few times. The gene calls are TRBV4-1 and TRBJ1-2; D is ambiguous. There are 13 residues in the CDR3. Trimming cost V 3 bases and J 4 bases, with 9 bases left between them. CDR1 is MGHRA and CDR2 is YSYEKL in the germline V gene. CDR3 amino acids: CASSHGLSYGYTF. CDR3 coding DNA: TGCGCCAGCAGCCACGGACTGAGCTATGGCTACACCTTC.

The chain carries TRBV12-3 or TRBV12-4 and TRBJ2-7; D not certain. There are 12 residues in the CDR3. Trimming took 0 bases from V and 4 from J, leaving 4 bases between them. CDR3 region: CASSLAGYEQYF. For the CDR3, the DNA is TGTGCCAGCAGTTTAGCAGGTTACGAGCAGTACTTC.

This clone was observed a single time. The chain has TRBV27 and TRBJ1-6, with TRBD1 as a possible D gene (5 bases). The CDR3 has 13 residues. Trimming shortened V by 2 bases and J by 10 bases, and 9 bases separated the two germline ends. CDR1 and CDR2 (germline): MNHEY, SMNVEV (reference sequence). CDR3 sequence (DNA): TGTGCCAGCAGTTTAACAGGTTCATCACCCCTCCACTTT. Residues: CASSLTGSSPLHF.

This chain uses TRBV11-2 with TRBJ2-5, with 13 bases that match TRBD2. J lost 5 bases, V lost 0 bases, and 9 bases had no gene match. Per germline, CDR1 SGHAT and CDR2 FQNNGV. This CDR3 has 18 amino acids. Here the CDR3 reads CASSLEDQWTSGSETQYF. The CDR3 DNA reads TGTGCCAGCAGCTTAGAGGACCAATGGACTAGCGGGAGCGAGACCCAGTACTTC.

The V gene is TRBV5-4, the J gene TRBJ1-4; weak D call: TRBD1 (6 bases). Trimming shortened V by 3 bases and J by 2 bases, and 14 bases separated the two germline ends. Germline assignment: CDR1 SGHNT and CDR2 YYREEE (reference sequence). The CDR3 is 16 residues long. CDR3 sequence reads: CASSSAGEGTNEKLFF. The CDR3 region has the DNA TGTGCCAGCAGCTCTGCAGGGGAGGGGACTAATGAAAAACTGTTTTTT.

On this clone itself: Other DNA sequences in the sample encode the same CDR3. The chain is built from TRBV20-1 and TRBJ1-4; tentatively, D is TRBD1 (5 bases). Trimming cost V 3 bases and J 8 bases, with 19 bases left between them. CDR3 size: 15 residues. CDR1 DFQATT and CDR2 SNEGSKA come from the germline V gene (reference sequence). This chain's CDR3 is CSASPPRQGREKLFF. For the CDR3, the DNA is TGCAGTGCTAGTCCCCCTAGGCAGGGTCGCGAAAAACTGTTTTTT.

The gene calls are TRBV6-2 or TRBV6-3 and TRBJ2-4, with D possibly TRBD2 on 6 matching bases. The germline V gene encodes CDR1 MNHEY and CDR2 SVGEGT. The V end lost 2 bases, the J end lost 3 bases, and 14 bases lay between the germline ends. CDR3 size: 16 residues. The CDR3 is CASSYQGGEGKNIQYF. The CDR3 coding sequence is TGTGCCAGCAGTTACCAAGGAGGGGAAGGCAAAAACATTCAGTACTTC.